This TCR beta chain was documented in a study of blood T cell repertoires in COVID-19 (TCRdb year 2020). Regarding the research as a whole: Collaborator samples came from the United States, Italy and Spain and covered acute and convalescent phases of COVID-19. The material from the prospective study consisted of cDNA or gDNA derived from T cells, B-cell-depleted T cells, or PBMCs. The dataset comprised deeply sampled blood TCRbeta repertoires from subjects exposed to, actively infected with, or recovered from COVID-19. The repertoires were released in a freely available public database intended as a resource for research on the immune response to SARS-CoV-2. Samples came from the ongoing ImmuneRACE study (first 160 participants) plus 1,254 subjects from 6 global collaborators. The sample metadata nearly always contained a de-identified subject ID, COVID-19 status, age in years and sex. HLA class I and class II types, where available, came from metadata supplied by the sample provider rather than from assay-based typing. Summary of the overall study and its limitations: The amount of clinical and demographic metadata varied by source and participant and was provided uncurated.

This clone was seen only a few times. The antigen it binds to is not known. No base qualities exist here, and no much larger clone lies one base off it. The immunoSEQ Assay, a bias-controlled multiplex PCR, was used to amplify TCRbeta CDR3 regions from genomic DNA. The study's processing was this. Nucleated cell counts per sample were estimated from amplification of reference gene primers within the assay. Sequence reads were collapsed and filtered to measure the absolute abundance of every unique TCRbeta CDR3 rearrangement. For each sample, productive Simpson clonality was calculated as the square root of Simpson's diversity index over productive rearrangements. What TCRdb holds here is the immuneACCESS table cut down to in-frame rearrangements. Part of the clones is not present; checked against another copy, under half of the missing clones reflect an unresolved V gene, and the others are unexplained. That table gives V, J and clone size, and the DNA gave D and trimming. The table for this sample lists some 220,000 clones; over 70% of them were counted only once. The top ten constitute about 7% of the sample.

The germline V gene encodes CDR1 MNHEY and CDR2 SVGEGT. Inclusive of the bounding cysteine and phenylalanine, the CDR3 is 16 residues long. Only the CDR3 region is kept as DNA, spanning 48 bases read in frame from base 1. Compared with germline, V lacks 2 bases and J lacks 2 bases; bases without a gene match: 9. Whole blood was collected in K2EDTA tubes by collaborating institutions according to the institutions' own protocols. For TCRbeta analysis, collaborators shipped samples in one of three forms: frozen whole blood, isolated PBMCs, or DNA extracted from either of those sample types. Recombination connected TRBV6-2 or TRBV6-3 to TRBJ2-7; 7 bases in the middle match TRBD2. Sequenced sample: peripheral blood. The receptor was derived from an older woman with acute or convalescent COVID-19. CDR3 loop: CASSYSTFGTTYEQYF. The DNA sequence follows: TGTGCCAGCAGTTACAGTACGTTCGGGACTACCTACGAGCAGTACTTC.